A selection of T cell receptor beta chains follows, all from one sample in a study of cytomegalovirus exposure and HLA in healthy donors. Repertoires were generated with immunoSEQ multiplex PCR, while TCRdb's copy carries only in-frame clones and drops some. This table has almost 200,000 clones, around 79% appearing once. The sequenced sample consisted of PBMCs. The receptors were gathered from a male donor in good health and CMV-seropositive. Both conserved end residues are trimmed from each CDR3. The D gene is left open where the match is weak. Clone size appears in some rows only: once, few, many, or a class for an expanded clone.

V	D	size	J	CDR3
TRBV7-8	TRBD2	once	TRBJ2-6	GTGGAGANVLT
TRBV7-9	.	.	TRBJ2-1	ASTRDIGYNEQF
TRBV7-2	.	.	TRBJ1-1	ASSLVGGIGNTEAF
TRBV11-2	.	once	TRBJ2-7	ASSFGLASYEQY
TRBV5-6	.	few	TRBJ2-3	ASSLRTFTSTDTQY
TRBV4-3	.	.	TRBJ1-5	ASSVEFRGNQPQH
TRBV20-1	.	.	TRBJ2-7	SAPFSYEQY
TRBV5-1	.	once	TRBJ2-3	ASSLGRTLSTDTQY
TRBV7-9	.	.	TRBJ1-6	ASSLSSDLSPLH
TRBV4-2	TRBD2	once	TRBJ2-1	ASSQTAGGPDEQF
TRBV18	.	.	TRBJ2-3	ASSPGGTDTQY
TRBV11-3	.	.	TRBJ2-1	ASSLGSLGEQF
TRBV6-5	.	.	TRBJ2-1	ASSSSGNEQF
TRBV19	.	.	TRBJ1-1	ASSSGSPEAF
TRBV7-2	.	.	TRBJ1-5	ASSSSFNQPQH
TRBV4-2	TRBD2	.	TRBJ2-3	ASSQDYGRTDTQY
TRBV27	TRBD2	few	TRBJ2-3	ASSLLAGARDTQY
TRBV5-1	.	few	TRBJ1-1	ATSPGLMGVNTEAF
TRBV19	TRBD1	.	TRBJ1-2	ASIRTGVDRGGYT
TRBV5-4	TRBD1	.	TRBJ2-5	ASSPDRAETQY
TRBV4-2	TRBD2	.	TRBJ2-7	ASSQGISGDPYEQY
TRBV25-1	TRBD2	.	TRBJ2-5	ASSDAGRAGETQY
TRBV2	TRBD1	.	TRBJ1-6	ASLETGYSNSPLH
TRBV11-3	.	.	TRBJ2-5	ASSWGGETQY
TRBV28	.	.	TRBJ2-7	ASRPGTTYEQY
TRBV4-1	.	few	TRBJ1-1	ASSQDLQGFLGSDTEAF
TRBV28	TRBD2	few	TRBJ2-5	ASRRTSGDEGRTQY
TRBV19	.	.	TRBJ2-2	ASSWLTGELF
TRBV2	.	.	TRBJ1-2	ASSPRRVYGYT
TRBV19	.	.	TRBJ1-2	ASSTEGRENYGYT
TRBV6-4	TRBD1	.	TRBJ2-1	ASSRTTGGVEQF
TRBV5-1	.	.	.	ASSLGVGATYEQY
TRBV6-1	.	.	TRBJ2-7	ATDSRGARGGEQY
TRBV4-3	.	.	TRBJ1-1	ASSQGGRRGEAF
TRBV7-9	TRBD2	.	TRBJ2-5	ASNRGGLDQETQY
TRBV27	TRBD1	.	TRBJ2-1	ASSFLARDSPSYNEQF